What follows are 6 T cell receptor beta chains derived from one specimen sequenced in a study of T cells in Graves' hyperthyroidism and ophthalmopathy. RNA transcripts were the template for amplifying TCR beta CDR3 regions. First-round RT-PCR of the TCR CDR3 relied on the HTBI primer set. TCRdb reanalysed the multiplex PCR reads using MiXCR and keeps one entry per CDR3 protein. The sample has about 560,000 distinct CDR3 sequences; 16% are singletons. The sequenced sample consisted of blood. These receptors all come from a woman between 18 and 29 years old with Graves' hyperthyroidism.

The genes are TRBV7-9 and TRBJ2-7; D uncertain. Germline CDR1 reads SEHNR; CDR2 reads FQNEAQ (reference sequence). This CDR3 spans 13 amino acids. V lost 3 bases, J lost 3 bases, and 9 bases lay in between. DNA of the CDR3: TGTGCCAGCAGCTTTTCAGCATTCTACGAGCAGTACTTC. It translates to CASSFSAFYEQYF.

This clonotype was detected only a few times. The rearrangement joins TRBV27 to TRBJ2-5; D remains ambiguous. Per the germline V gene, CDR1 is MNHEY and CDR2 is SMNVEV (reference sequence). CDR3 size: 13 residues. Deletions cut 6 bases from V and 3 bases from J, with 11 bases between. The CDR3 here is CASRRTYKETQYF. CDR3 DNA sequence: TGTGCCAGCAGGCGAACTTACAAAGAGACCCAGTACTTC.

This clonotype was seen at least ten times. CDR3 bases: TGTGCCAGCAGTTTATCCGGGCAGGGGGATAAAACGCAGTATTTT. It translates to CASSLSGQGDKTQYF. This chain uses TRBV28 with TRBJ2-3, with 7 bases matching TRBD1. CDR3 size: 15 residues. With V trimmed by 1 base and J by 9 bases, 10 bases remained unmatched. Germline V CDR1 and CDR2: MDHEN, SYDVKM.

This clonotype occurred a few times. The chain carries TRBV14 and TRBJ2-5; D is ambiguous. The germline V gene encodes CDR1 SGHDN and CDR2 FVKESK. The CDR3 loop spans 13 amino acids. V was pared by 0 bases and J by 5 bases, with 7 bases between. The CDR3: CASSQDGRETQYF. Written as DNA, the CDR3 is TGTGCCAGCAGCCAAGATGGAAGGGAGACCCAGTACTTC.

V usage is TRBV3-1 and J usage is TRBJ2-1, with 7 bases identical to TRBD2. The CDR3 covers 16 residues. CDR1 and CDR2 from the germline V gene are LGHDT and YNNKEL (reference sequence). The V and J ends lost 1 base and 0 bases, in that order; junction bases with no gene match: 3. Here the CDR3 reads CASSQASGVSYNEQFF. CDR3 nucleotide sequence: TGTGCCAGCAGCCAAGCTAGCGGCGTCTCCTACAATGAGCAGTTCTTC.

The table lists this clonotype with many counts. This sequence joins TRBV28 and TRBJ2-5, with 7 positions matching TRBD1. CDR1 and CDR2 from the germline V gene are MDHEN and SYDVKM. The CDR3 loop spans 15 amino acids. Trimming at V came to 6 bases and at J to 0 bases, leaving 7 bases not matched to a gene. The CDR3 coding sequence is TGTGCCAGCAGCGCACTTGGGACAGACCAAGAGACCCAGTACTTC. Protein: CASSALGTDQETQYF.